The 29 T cell receptor beta chains in this list originate from one sample, sequenced in a study of T cell changes during pregnancy in multiple sclerosis. Clones were read by immunoSEQ multiplex PCR, and TCRdb kept only the in-frame ones, dropping some. This sample carries around 100,000 clones, about 91% of them seen once, and the ten largest clones take around 3.1%. The sample was peripheral blood, taken in the second trimester of pregnancy. These receptors came from a female donor with multiple sclerosis, enrolled in a pregnancy study.

The chain is built from TRBV4-1 and TRBJ2-6; 10 positions agree with TRBD1. Germline V gene lookup returns CDR1 MGHRA and CDR2 YSYEKL. V gave up 0 bases and J gave up 2 bases; unmatched junction bases: 4. The CDR3 runs 18 residues. The CDR3 reads CASSQEETGGTGANVLTF. CDR3 coding DNA: TGCGCCAGCAGCCAAGAAGAGACAGGGGGCACTGGGGCCAACGTCCTGACTTTC.

The chain is built from TRBV30 and TRBJ2-7; 13 positions agree with TRBD2. The CDR3 is made up of 13 amino acids. Germline trimming cut 5 bases from V and 4 bases from J; bases unmatched to any gene: 2. The germline V gene encodes CDR1 GTSNPN and CDR2 SVGIG (reference sequence). CDR3 sequence reads: CAWGGLAGYEQYF. In nucleotides, the CDR3 is TGTGCCTGGGGGGGACTAGCGGGATACGAGCAGTACTTC.

This chain connects TRBV5-4 to TRBJ1-1, with D possibly TRBD1 on 6 matching bases. Trimming shortened V by 0 bases and J by 7 bases, and 10 bases separated the two germline ends. Germline-derived CDR1 and CDR2 are SGHNT and YYREEE (reference sequence). This CDR3 comprises 13 residues. The CDR3 region is CASSLGGGVEAFF. The CDR3 DNA reads TGTGCCAGCAGCTTGGGCGGGGGCGTTGAAGCTTTCTTT.

The chain is built from TRBV27 and TRBJ1-1, with D possibly matching TRBD1 (6 bases). The length of the CDR3 is 15 residues. Germline values: CDR1 MNHEY, CDR2 SMNVEV (reference sequence). The V end was cut by 3 bases, the J end by 1 base, with 12 bases between. As DNA, the CDR3 is TGTGCCAGCAGTTTCCGGGGACAACCGAACACTGAAGCTTTCTTT. It specifies CASSFRGQPNTEAFF.

The J gene is TRBJ2-7, the V gene TRBV28; possibly TRBD2 for D (5 bases). CDR3 length: 14 residues. The V gene lost 2 bases and the J gene lost 6 bases, with 14 bases spanning the gap. CDR1 MDHEN and CDR2 SYDVKM come from the germline V gene. The CDR3 DNA is TGTGCCAGCAGTTTAGGAGCGACTACCGGCGAGCAGTACTTC. Amino acids: CASSLGATTGEQYF.

V is TRBV14 and J is TRBJ2-1; TRBD2 matches 11 bases. In germline, CDR1 is SGHDN, CDR2 FVKESK. V was pared by 1 base and J by 7 bases, with 12 bases of the junction left unmatched. This CDR3 contains 18 residues. CDR3 in DNA: TGTGCCAGCAGCCAAGGTCGGCTAGCGGGAGGTTTCTGGAATGAGCAGTTCTTC. Translating gives CASSQGRLAGGFWNEQFF.

The V and J genes are TRBV4-3 and TRBJ2-7; tentative D call: TRBD1 (6 bases). From germline, CDR1 is LGHNA and CDR2 YSLEER. CDR3 length: 16 residues. Trimming removed 0 bases from V and 3 bases from J, with 15 bases in between. In DNA form, the CDR3 reads TGCGCCAGCAGCCAAGATCCCAACAGGGCCCACTACGAGCAGTACTTC. Protein product: CASSQDPNRAHYEQYF.

The chain joins TRBV11-2 to TRBJ1-2; TRBD1 matches 8 bases. In germline, CDR1 is SGHAT, CDR2 FQNNGV. The CDR3 consists of 13 residues. Trimming removed 1 base from V and 8 bases from J; junction bases left unmatched: 3. The DNA of the CDR3 is TGTGCCAGCAGCTTAGTAGGACAGGGAGGCTACACCTTC. Its protein product is CASSLVGQGGYTF.

The chain joins TRBV6-6 to TRBJ2-1; D uncertain. Germline V gene data show CDR1 as MNHNY and CDR2 as SVGAGI (reference sequence). V gave up 6 bases and J gave up 5 bases, with 17 bases separating them. CDR3 length: 15 amino acids. In nucleotides, the CDR3 is TGTGCCAGCAGGTATGAGTATCACAGAAACAATGAGCAGTTCTTC. Translating gives CASRYEYHRNNEQFF.

The V and J genes are TRBV5-6 and TRBJ2-1; the match to TRBD2 covers 12 bases. CDR1 and CDR2 from the germline V gene are SGHDT and YYEEEE. With V trimmed by 3 bases and J by 9 bases, 7 bases remained unmatched. The CDR3 has 15 amino acids. As DNA, the CDR3 is TGTGCCAGCAGCTCCGGACTAGCGGGATGGGGTGAGCAGTTCTTC. This gives the protein CASSSGLAGWGEQFF. Drawing the rest from reference TRBV5-6 and TRBJ2-1, the complete variable domain is DAGVTQSPTHLIKTRGQQVTLRCSPKSGHDTVSWYQQALGQGPQFIFQYYEEEERQRGNFPDRFSGHQFPNYSSELNVNALLLGDSALYLCASSSGLAGWGEQFFGPGTRLTVL.

The CDR3 here is CAWSPGTGAGDTQYF. Written as DNA, the CDR3 is TGTGCCTGGAGTCCCGGGACAGGGGCGGGGGATACGCAGTATTTT. This chain joins TRBV30 and TRBJ2-3, with 10 bases fitting TRBD1. The CDR3 sequence is 15 residues long. The germline V gene has CDR1 GTSNPN and CDR2 SVGIG (reference sequence). J lost 6 bases, V lost 2 bases, and 8 bases had no gene match. The full variable domain, with the rest looked up from reference TRBV30 and TRBJ2-3, is SQTIHQWPATLVQPVGSPLSLECTVEGTSNPNLYWYRQAAGRGLQLLFYSVGIGQISSEVPQNLSASRPQDRQFILSSKKLLLSDSGFYLCAWSPGTGAGDTQYFGPGTRLTVL.

The V call is TRBV2, the J call TRBJ2-3, with 12 bases fitting TRBD2. CDR3 length: 14 residues. Trimming at V came to 5 bases and at J to 5 bases, leaving 2 bases not matched to a gene. Germline V gene sequence: CDR1 SNHLY, CDR2 FYNNEI. CDR3 nucleotides: TGTGCCAGCAGTCTAGCGGGAGGGGGAGATACGCAGTATTTT. This sequence encodes CASSLAGGGDTQYF. The full variable domain, with the rest looked up from reference TRBV2 and TRBJ2-3, is EPEVTQTPSHQVTQMGQEVILRCVPISNHLYFYWYRQILGQKVEFLVSFYNNEISEKSEIFDDQFSVERPDGSNFTLKIRSTKLEDSAMYFCASSLAGGGDTQYFGPGTRLTVL.

The V call is TRBV7-2, the J call TRBJ2-1, with a weak D call TRBD2 (5 bases). V lost 0 bases to trimming and J lost 2 bases, with 8 bases between them. CDR1 is SGHTA and CDR2 is FQGNSA in the germline V gene. The CDR3 sequence is 15 residues long. The CDR3 region is CASSLAGDPYNEQFF. CDR3 nucleotide sequence: TGTGCCAGCAGCTTAGCGGGAGACCCCTACAATGAGCAGTTCTTC.

J is TRBJ2-4 and V is TRBV6-6, with TRBD2 identical over 9 bases. Germline assignment: CDR1 MNHNY and CDR2 SVGAGI (reference sequence). The CDR3 runs to 14 residues. Germline trimming cut 7 bases from V and 3 bases from J; bases unmatched to any gene: 4. The CDR3 sequence is CASTDSGGKNIQYF. DNA of the CDR3: TGTGCCAGCACCGATAGCGGGGGCAAAAACATTCAGTACTTC.

This chain uses TRBV2 with TRBJ1-3; D is ambiguous. CDR3 length equals 14 residues. Trimming pared 6 bases from V and 1 base from J, leaving 10 bases between. CDR1 SNHLY and CDR2 FYNNEI come from the germline V gene. CDR3 nucleotides: TGTGCCAGCAGAGAGGCTTTTTCTGGAAACACCATATATTTT. It codes for CASREAFSGNTIYF.

The V and J genes are TRBV7-8 and TRBJ2-3, with TRBD2 as a possible D gene (5 bases). This CDR3 has 17 residues. The V gene lost 1 base and the J gene lost 4 bases, with 18 bases spanning the gap. Germline-derived CDR1 and CDR2 are SGHVS and FQNEAQ. In DNA, the CDR3 is TGTGCCAGCAGCTTAGGTCGCGAACCTCTGAGGGCAGATACGCAGTATTTT. Protein: CASSLGREPLRADTQYF.

The chain is built from TRBV27 and TRBJ2-7; possible D gene TRBD1, 6 bases. The CDR3 is 15 residues long. V was trimmed by 3 bases and J by 9 bases, leaving 21 bases between them. Germline CDR1 MNHEY, CDR2 SMNVEV (reference sequence). For the CDR3, the DNA is TGTGCCAGCAGTTTTGTAGGGCAGGGGATACAGGTGCAGTACTTC. Translation: CASSFVGQGIQVQYF.

V usage is TRBV7-3 and J usage is TRBJ2-3, with 10 bases lining up with TRBD2. Trimming removed 6 bases from V and 0 bases from J; junction bases left unmatched: 3. The CDR3 runs 15 residues. Germline values: CDR1 SGHTA, CDR2 FQGTGA. This chain's CDR3 is CASSKAGGSTDTQYF. CDR3 DNA sequence: TGTGCCAGCAGTAAAGCGGGAGGGAGCACAGATACGCAGTATTTT. The complete variable domain, with remaining parts taken from reference TRBV7-3 and TRBJ2-3, reads GAGVSQTPSNKVTEKGKYVELRCDPISGHTALYWYRQSLGQGPEFLIYFQGTGAADDSGLPNDRFFAVRPEGSVSTLKIQRTERGDSAVYLCASSKAGGSTDTQYFGPGTRLTVL.

The chain is built from TRBV9 and TRBJ1-2, with a tentative D call TRBD1 (6 bases). The germline V gene has CDR1 SGDLS and CDR2 YYNGEE. This CDR3 is built from 15 residues. V lost 0 bases to trimming and J lost 0 bases, with 9 bases between them. The CDR3: CASSVAGQPNYGYTF. The CDR3 DNA is TGTGCCAGCAGCGTAGCAGGACAGCCTAACTATGGCTACACCTTC.

The CDR3 nucleotides are TGCGCCAGCAGCCCCACGGGACAAGGCGAGCAGTACTTC. Translation gives CASSPTGQGEQYF. This rearrangement joins TRBV5-1 to TRBJ2-7; a weak D match, TRBD1 (6 bases). Between the trimmed V and J ends, which lost 4 bases and 6 bases, there was a span of 14 bases. CDR1 is SGHRS, CDR2 YFSETQ, per germline. The CDR3 extends over 13 amino acids.

The chain uses TRBV7-8 and TRBJ1-5, with 10 bases aligning to TRBD1. Germline CDR1 and CDR2: SGHVS and FQNEAQ. The CDR3 is made up of 16 amino acids. V was pared by 4 bases and J by 4 bases, with 7 bases of the junction left unmatched. The CDR3 here is CASSSGRTGGNQPQHF. The CDR3 DNA reads TGTGCCAGCAGCTCCGGCCGGACAGGGGGGAATCAGCCCCAGCATTTT.

V gene TRBV7-9 combines with J gene TRBJ2-5; TRBD2 aligns across 9 bases. CDR3 length: 14 residues. V was clipped by 5 bases and J by 5 bases; unmatched bases: 6. Germline lookup yields CDR1 SEHNR and CDR2 FQNEAQ (reference sequence). As DNA, the CDR3 is TGTGCCAGCAGCCGCGGGAGGGCGGGTGAGACCCAGTACTTC. This translates into CASSRGRAGETQYF.

The V call is TRBV25-1, the J call TRBJ1-2, with D possibly matching TRBD1 (6 bases). Germline CDR1 is MGHDK and CDR2 is SYGVNS. This CDR3 has 15 amino acids. V dropped 2 bases and J dropped 3 bases, with 13 bases sitting between them. The CDR3 reads CASSEESGAYYGYTF. CDR3 nucleotide sequence: TGTGCCAGCAGTGAAGAATCAGGGGCCTACTATGGCTACACCTTC.

The J gene is TRBJ2-7, the V gene TRBV6-1, with 9 bases matching TRBD1. In germline, CDR1 is MNHNS, CDR2 SASEGT. CDR3 length: 14 residues. Trimming at V came to 4 bases and at J to 5 bases, leaving 6 bases not matched to a gene. This CDR3 is CASSGRTGVDEQYF. The CDR3 region has the DNA TGTGCCAGCAGTGGTCGGACAGGGGTCGACGAGCAGTACTTC.

DNA for the CDR3: TGCGCCAGCAGTCATACTAGCGGGAGAAGGTACGAGCAGTACTTC. Protein product: CASSHTSGRRYEQYF. The gene calls are TRBV5-1 and TRBJ2-7; 11 bases align to TRBD2. The V gene end was trimmed by 5 bases and the J gene end by 4 bases; junction bases not matched to a gene: 8. The CDR3 is 15 residues long. Germline assignment: CDR1 SGHRS and CDR2 YFSETQ.

This clone was observed a single time. The chain joins TRBV27 to TRBJ2-3; maybe TRBD1 (5 bases). CDR3 length: 16 amino acids. V dropped 2 bases and J dropped 1 base, with 13 bases sitting between them. Germline V gene sequence: CDR1 MNHEY, CDR2 SMNVEV (reference sequence). CDR3 amino acids: CASSLGGIGGTDTQYF. Here the CDR3 DNA reads TGTGCCAGCAGTTTAGGTGGAATAGGGGGCACAGATACGCAGTATTTT.

The genes are TRBV11-2 and TRBJ2-1; D ambiguous. V lost 5 bases, J lost 8 bases, and 13 bases lay in between. The V gene's germline CDR1 is SGHAT and CDR2 FQNNGV. CDR3 size: 13 residues. CDR3 sequence: CASSKTPRDEQFF. In nucleotides, the CDR3 is TGTGCCAGCAGCAAAACGCCCCGGGATGAGCAGTTCTTC.

The rearrangement uses TRBV6-6 and TRBJ2-3; D is unresolved. The CDR3 covers 11 residues. Trimming removed 7 bases at V and 7 bases at J, with 9 bases between. Germline CDR1 and CDR2: MNHNY and SVGAGI (reference sequence). CDR3: CASTQMNTQYF. The CDR3 region has the DNA TGTGCCAGCACCCAGATGAATACGCAGTATTTT.

This rearrangement joins TRBV7-3 to TRBJ2-2; 11 positions agree with TRBD2. Germline-derived CDR1 and CDR2 are SGHTA and FQGTGA. The CDR3 consists of 14 residues. Trimming took 4 bases from V and 6 from J; bases not matched to a gene: 1. The DNA for the CDR3 is TGTGCCAGCAGCTCACTAGCGGGAGCCGGGGAGCTGTTTTTT. Its translation is CASSSLAGAGELFF.